This T cell receptor (beta chain) was identified in a study of blood T cell repertoires in COVID-19. Study in general: The study drew acute and convalescent COVID-19 samples from the United States, Italy and Spain. From T cells, B-cell-depleted T cells, or PBMCs came the material, which was cDNA or gDNA.

This clone was seen just once. Germline values: CDR1 LNHDA, CDR2 SQIVND (reference sequence). Trimming shortened V by 3 bases and J by 5 bases, and 22 bases separated the two germline ends. This CDR3 spans 17 amino acids. Original processing notes: Amplification of reference gene primers provided the estimated nucleated cell counts. Assay: immunoSEQ multiplex PCR; the TCRdb copy retains only in-frame clones and omits some. For V, J and clone size, that table is used; D and trimming come from the DNA. The sample contains about 37,000 clones, approximately 80% of which appear only once. Sequencing was performed on peripheral blood. The chain couples TRBV19 to TRBJ1-1; a possible D gene is TRBD1 (6 bases). This sequence was found in a woman between 65 and 79 years old with acute or convalescent COVID-19. CDR3 nucleotides: TGTGCCAGTAGTATCGATCCCAATCAACAGGGTAGGACTGAAGCTTTCTTT. This encodes CASSIDPNQQGRTEAFF.